This T cell receptor beta chain was sequenced during a study of blood T cell repertoires in COVID-19. The wider study: Both acute and convalescent COVID-19 samples were obtained from the United States, Italy and Spain. PBMCs, B-cell-depleted T cells, or T cells provided the cDNA or gDNA that made up the material.

J was trimmed by 4 bases and V by 7 bases; bases with no gene match: 16. The V gene's germline CDR1 is MNHEY and CDR2 SMNVEV (reference sequence). This CDR3 comprises 18 residues. Clinical history as reported by participants underpinned cohort assignment. Original data processing: Amplified reference gene primers provided the basis for estimating nucleated cell counts. Generated by immunoSEQ multiplex PCR, the TCRdb table keeps only in-frame clones and is missing some. That table gives V, J and clone size, and the DNA gave D and trimming. The repertoire holds about 280,000 clones, with 85% to 90% as singletons.

The rearrangement links TRBV27 to TRBJ2-1; TRBD2 aligns across 10 bases. The material sequenced was PBMCs or T cells enriched from blood (not recorded which). The sequence was obtained from a woman aged 55-70 years in a cohort exposed to, infected with or recovered from COVID-19 (not recorded which). The CDR3 DNA follows: TGTGCCAGCAACCCCGGACTAGCGGACCCCTATTCTTACAATGAGCAGTTCTTC. Translation gives CASNPGLADPYSYNEQFF.